This entry lists 14 T cell receptor beta chains sequenced from one sample in a study of T cell responses to AZD1222 COVID-19 vaccine. The protocol was immunoSEQ multiplex PCR, while the TCRdb copy is restricted to in-frame clones and leaves out a portion. The sample includes roughly 70,000 clones, approximately 81% of them seen just once. The sample consisted of peripheral blood, taken on day 0 of AZD1222 vaccination. The receptors derive from an adult in good health.

The chain couples TRBV7-9 to TRBJ1-2, with D unclear. V lost 2 bases to trimming and J lost 4 bases, with 17 bases between them. CDR1 is SEHNR and CDR2 is FQNEAQ in the germline V gene (reference sequence). This CDR3 region has 16 residues. The CDR3 region has the DNA TGTGCCAGCAGCTTATCTCCAGAAGAACAGTCCTATGGCTACACCTTC. The encoded protein is CASSLSPEEQSYGYTF.

The rearrangement uses TRBV6-6 and TRBJ1-3, with D perhaps matching TRBD1 (5 bases). The V end lost 5 bases, the J end lost 3 bases, and 5 bases lay between the germline ends. This CDR3 has 12 residues. CDR1 MNHNY and CDR2 SVGAGI come from the germline V gene (reference sequence). Here the CDR3 DNA reads TGTGCCAGCAGTGGGGGTGGAAACACCATATATTTT. As protein: CASSGGGNTIYF.

This chain uses TRBV7-6 with TRBJ2-3; TRBD1 is a possible D gene (7 bases). The CDR3 has 16 amino acids. Germline values: CDR1 SGHVS, CDR2 FNYEAQ. V was shortened by 3 bases and J by 4 bases, with 17 bases between the two germline ends. CDR3 in amino acids: CASSLQGGFKSDTQYF. DNA for the CDR3: TGTGCCAGCAGCTTGCAGGGGGGCTTCAAGTCAGATACGCAGTATTTT.

The genes are TRBV19 and TRBJ2-7, with D unresolved. The CDR3 is 13 residues long. The germline V and J ends were trimmed by 1 base and 7 bases, with 11 bases remaining between them. The germline CDR1 and CDR2 sequences are LNHDA and SQIVND (reference sequence). The DNA of the CDR3 is TGTGCCAGTAGTATAGTAATTGAAGGGGAGCAGTACTTC. Translated: CASSIVIEGEQYF.

This rearrangement joins TRBV9 to TRBJ2-2; D remains unclear. The CDR3 runs to 15 residues. Trimming left V 0 bases short and J 4 bases short, with 10 bases between. Germline CDR1 and CDR2: SGDLS and YYNGEE. DNA for the CDR3: TGTGCCAGCAGCGTAGGAAATTACCCCACCGGGGAGCTGTTTTTT. Its protein product is CASSVGNYPTGELFF.

The V and J genes are TRBV12-3 or TRBV12-4 and TRBJ2-7; 7 nucleotides agree with TRBD1. V shed 6 bases and J 6 bases; nucleotides not matched to a gene: 5. The CDR3 has 12 amino acids. CDR3 region: CASSIQGTEQYF. The CDR3 DNA reads as TGTGCCAGCAGCATACAGGGGACCGAGCAGTACTTC.

This clone turned up a few times. The rearrangement links TRBV6-5 to TRBJ2-7, with TRBD2 as a possible D gene (7 bases). V lost 10 bases to trimming and J lost 3 bases, with 16 bases between them. Germline lookup yields CDR1 MNHEY and CDR2 SVGAGI. The CDR3 runs 13 residues. The CDR3 DNA reads as TGTGCCACCGCGGGGGCGCACAGCTACGAGCAGTACTTC. It encodes CATAGAHSYEQYF.

The chain links TRBV10-3 to TRBJ2-7, with D possibly being TRBD1 or TRBD2 (5 bases each). The CDR3 covers 11 residues. V was shortened by 5 bases and J by 5 bases, with 7 bases between the two germline ends. Germline CDR1 reads ENHRY; CDR2 reads SYGVKD. The CDR3 sequence is CAISQGHEQYF. CDR3 bases: TGTGCCATCAGTCAGGGACACGAGCAGTACTTC.

This clone rates as medium-sized. CDR3 DNA: TGTGCCAGCAGCTTGGACAGCAACTATGGCTACACCTTC. Its translation is CASSLDSNYGYTF. This chain links TRBV3-1 (or the pseudogene TRBV3-2) with TRBJ1-2, with D perhaps matching TRBD1 (6 bases). The CDR3 has 13 amino acids. Germline V CDR1 and CDR2: LGHDT, YNNKEL (reference sequence). Between the trimmed V and J ends, which lost 5 bases and 2 bases, there was a span of 9 bases.

This rearrangement joins TRBV5-1 to TRBJ1-1; D remains unclear. This CDR3 has 15 residues. Germline loops: CDR1 SGHRS, CDR2 YFSETQ. V dropped 0 bases and J dropped 4 bases, with 13 bases sitting between them. DNA for the CDR3: TGCGCCAGCAGCTTGGTTGGCTGGATGGGCACTGAAGCTTTCTTT. The encoded protein is CASSLVGWMGTEAFF.

The chain joins TRBV19 to TRBJ1-2; TRBD1 matches at 8 bases. Germline V gene sequence: CDR1 LNHDA, CDR2 SQIVND (reference sequence). CDR3 length equals 19 residues. V was pared by 2 bases and J by 2 bases, with 16 bases of the junction left unmatched. For the CDR3, the DNA is TGTGCCAGTAGTATACGGTCTGGAGGGGCAGGGGGCGGGAACTATGGCTACACCTTC. It encodes CASSIRSGGAGGGNYGYTF.

The CDR3 region is CASSEREFGYGYTF. The CDR3 DNA is TGCGCCAGCAGTGAAAGGGAGTTCGGCTATGGCTACACCTTC. The genes are TRBV10-2 and TRBJ1-2; D is undetermined. V was pared by 3 bases and J by 4 bases, with 12 bases between. Germline V gives CDR1 WSHSY, CDR2 SAAADI. This CDR3 contains 14 residues.

This clone came up once. V is TRBV5-1 and J is TRBJ2-1; TRBD1 is a possible D gene (5 bases). Looked up from germline, CDR1 is SGHRS and CDR2 is YFSETQ. Between the trimmed V and J ends, which lost 4 bases and 5 bases, there was a span of 13 bases. The CDR3 has 14 amino acids. The CDR3: CASSPKGVNNEQFF. The CDR3 DNA is TGCGCCAGCAGCCCCAAAGGGGTCAACAATGAGCAGTTCTTC.

The CDR3 DNA reads as TGTGCCAGCTCCCCTTCAACGGATATGAACACTGAAGCTTTCTTT. Amino acids: CASSPSTDMNTEAFF. The rearrangement uses TRBV18 and TRBJ1-1, with D unclear. V was clipped by 6 bases and J by 0 bases, with 14 bases between them. The CDR3 is 15 residues long. Germline loops: CDR1 KGHSH, CDR2 LQKENI.